This is a list of T cell receptor beta chains from one sample in a study of identical twins. MiXCR, run by TCRdb on the 5' RACE reads, gives a single entry per CDR3 protein. Of approximately 220,000 distinct CDR3 sequences in the sample, more than 6.5% were seen once. This sample was shared with a second study, whose subject was yellow fever vaccine responses in identical twins.

The sample comprised memory (CD45RO+) T cells sorted from blood. The receptors here all came from a young woman in good health. CDR3s include the opening cysteine and the closing phenylalanine or tryptophan. The order of the fields is J gene, V gene, CDR3 protein.

j_call: TRBJ2-7
v_call: TRBV3-1
cdr3_aa: CASSQSTASGYEQYF

j_call: TRBJ1-1
v_call: TRBV3-1
cdr3_aa: CASSPSVEGLGREAFF

j_call: TRBJ2-2
v_call: TRBV7-9
cdr3_aa: CASSSTGETGELFF

j_call: TRBJ1-6
v_call: TRBV7-2
cdr3_aa: CASSFGDSPLHF

j_call: TRBJ2-4
v_call: TRBV7-2
cdr3_aa: CASSLGGLENIQYF

j_call: TRBJ1-5
v_call: TRBV5-1
cdr3_aa: CASSLGDRVNQPQHF

j_call: TRBJ2-7
v_call: TRBV28
cdr3_aa: CASSLYSGEQYF

j_call: TRBJ2-3
v_call: TRBV20-1
cdr3_aa: CSAPSRLEGTDTQYF

j_call: TRBJ2-1
v_call: TRBV4-3
cdr3_aa: CASSQEWDSYNEQFF

j_call: TRBJ2-1
v_call: TRBV21-1
cdr3_aa: CASSKVGRGGGAFDNEQFF

j_call: TRBJ1-2
v_call: TRBV7-9
cdr3_aa: CASSLDLKGYTF

j_call: TRBJ2-3
v_call: TRBV10-3
cdr3_aa: CAIRTSATDTQYF

j_call: TRBJ2-3
v_call: TRBV5-1
cdr3_aa: CASSFSGDKADTQYF

j_call: TRBJ2-7
v_call: TRBV11-2
cdr3_aa: CASIPPGGLEQYF

j_call: TRBJ2-7
v_call: TRBV9
cdr3_aa: CASSVGLLGQGTYEQYF

j_call: TRBJ2-3
v_call: TRBV20-1
cdr3_aa: CSARRLRGADTQYF

j_call: TRBJ2-7
v_call: TRBV27
cdr3_aa: CASSPLPPDPGTYEQYF

j_call: TRBJ2-7
v_call: TRBV20-1
cdr3_aa: CSALAGSAYEQYF

j_call: TRBJ2-7
v_call: TRBV18
cdr3_aa: CASSPGSGQGGFEQYF

j_call: TRBJ2-3
v_call: TRBV5-4
cdr3_aa: CASSLLGGGNTQYF

j_call: TRBJ2-6
v_call: TRBV5-1
cdr3_aa: CASSLGGLAGANVLTF

j_call: TRBJ1-3
v_call: TRBV6-5
cdr3_aa: CASSYSWGNTIYF

j_call: TRBJ2-7
v_call: TRBV3-1
cdr3_aa: CASRRGGLSYEQYF

j_call: TRBJ2-7
v_call: TRBV4-3
cdr3_aa: CASSENLAGTYEQYF

j_call: TRBJ2-7
v_call: TRBV7-2
cdr3_aa: CASSFPPGQAPYEQYF

j_call: TRBJ1-1
v_call: TRBV5-1
cdr3_aa: CASSLRTGGTDTEAFF

j_call: TRBJ2-3
v_call: TRBV6-5
cdr3_aa: CASSYVLADTQYF

j_call: TRBJ2-1
v_call: TRBV7-3
cdr3_aa: CASSPAGGRYEQFF

j_call: TRBJ2-7
v_call: TRBV7-9
cdr3_aa: CASSLMEEQYF

j_call: TRBJ2-1
v_call: TRBV11-3
cdr3_aa: CASSKVIGNEQFF

j_call: TRBJ2-1
v_call: TRBV6-1
cdr3_aa: CASSASGRAYNEQFF

j_call: TRBJ2-5
v_call: TRBV10-3
cdr3_aa: CAISKGGTQETQYF

j_call: TRBJ2-1
v_call: TRBV6-4
cdr3_aa: CASSDSGTSGSDEQFF

j_call: TRBJ1-6
v_call: TRBV2
cdr3_aa: CASSVRANSPLHF

j_call: TRBJ2-1
v_call: TRBV2
cdr3_aa: CASRYSGLAGDDNEQFF

j_call: TRBJ1-2
v_call: TRBV5-1
cdr3_aa: CASSLTGTQGGYTF

j_call: TRBJ2-1
v_call: TRBV7-9
cdr3_aa: CASSDTSGGRYGEQFF

j_call: TRBJ1-2
v_call: TRBV7-3
cdr3_aa: CASSPTAETGYTF

j_call: TRBJ1-4
v_call: TRBV27
cdr3_aa: CASGGYATNEKLFF

j_call: TRBJ2-7
v_call: TRBV20-1
cdr3_aa: CSARVSGTKLNEQYF

j_call: TRBJ2-6
v_call: TRBV28
cdr3_aa: CASSLVLEGQLSGANVLTF

j_call: TRBJ2-3
v_call: TRBV7-9
cdr3_aa: CASSLGDGGRTDTQYF

j_call: TRBJ2-5
v_call: TRBV5-1
cdr3_aa: CASSLYLERAPETQYF

j_call: TRBJ1-5
v_call: TRBV15
cdr3_aa: CATSRQKNQPQHF

j_call: TRBJ2-1
v_call: TRBV19
cdr3_aa: CASSINTGYNEQFF

j_call: TRBJ2-1
v_call: TRBV11-2
cdr3_aa: CASSHPGASSYNEQFF

j_call: TRBJ2-3
v_call: TRBV6-1
cdr3_aa: CASSEAWTGSDTQYF

j_call: TRBJ2-7
v_call: TRBV15
cdr3_aa: CATSRDFQQGQYF

j_call: TRBJ2-3
v_call: TRBV14
cdr3_aa: CASSLRQVKGTDTQYF

j_call: TRBJ2-3
v_call: TRBV5-6
cdr3_aa: CASSLTSGFTDTQYF

j_call: TRBJ2-7
v_call: TRBV27
cdr3_aa: CASSLERDRAGHEQYF

j_call: TRBJ1-5
v_call: TRBV15
cdr3_aa: CATSRGDVDQPQHF

j_call: TRBJ2-2
v_call: TRBV2
cdr3_aa: CASRSDGATGELFF

j_call: TRBJ2-5
v_call: TRBV2
cdr3_aa: CASRDNRGETQYF

j_call: TRBJ2-3
v_call: TRBV5-6
cdr3_aa: CASTLATGTQYF

j_call: TRBJ2-1
v_call: TRBV20-1
cdr3_aa: CSAPDRGNEQFF

j_call: TRBJ1-3
v_call: TRBV19
cdr3_aa: CASSGLQGFGNTIYF

j_call: TRBJ1-1
v_call: TRBV30
cdr3_aa: CAQGESEAFF

j_call: TRBJ2-1
v_call: TRBV10-2
cdr3_aa: CASSKGSYNEQFF

j_call: TRBJ2-7
v_call: TRBV7-6
cdr3_aa: CASSWGQDRERYEQYF